This T cell receptor (beta chain) was identified during a study of cytomegalovirus exposure and HLA in healthy donors. Study-level points and caveats: The dataset shows that most TCR sequences were rare, while some public TCRs occurred in many donors. Links to common viral pathogens appeared, in a later analysis, for several of the most significant clusters.

The CDR3 extends over 14 amino acids. The germline V gene has CDR1 MNHEY and CDR2 SVGAGI. V shed 7 bases and J shed 0 bases, with 10 bases lying between them. Note on this clone: The antigen remains unidentified.

Primers: 60 Vbeta forward and 13 Jbeta reverse. TCRdb keeps only in-frame clones here, not all; method: immunoSEQ multiplex PCR. The table lists over 200,000 clones, around 73% of them singletons. Nominal health characterized the donors when sampled, though unrecorded immune exposures were likely. The sequenced sample was PBMCs. This TCR derives from a male donor in good health and CMV-seronegative. J is TRBJ2-1 and V is TRBV6-5; no definite D call. The CDR3 nucleotides read TGTGCCAGCAACCCGAGCTACTCCTACAATGAGCAGTTCTTC. As protein: CASNPSYSYNEQFF.